The entry that follows covers one T cell receptor beta chain sequence. Its antigen is undetermined. Disease duration was under 3 months in the ophthalmopathy patients, who also had a Clinical Activity Score of at least 3 and a NOSPECS grade of at least 4. Criteria for exclusion of patients were uncontrolled infection, other autoimmune disease, pregnancy or lactation. The CDR3 consists of 13 residues. V lost 1 base, J lost 0 bases, and 0 bases stayed unmatched. Per germline, CDR1 DFQATT and CDR2 SNEGSKA (reference sequence). The data were taken from a study of T cells in Graves' hyperthyroidism and ophthalmopathy. TCR beta CDR3 region amplification was performed from RNA transcripts. TCR CDR3 regions were first amplified by RT-PCR with HTBI primers. TCRdb analysed the multiplex PCR reads with MiXCR anew, one entry per CDR3 protein. The repertoire holds 400,000 to 550,000 distinct CDR3 sequences, with approximately 25% as singletons.

Study conclusions and caveats: The blood repertoire included most of the expanded thyroid clonotypes above 0.001. Prediction of ophthalmopathy progression came a median approximately 7 months pre-onset.

The sequence derives from a woman aged 30 to 39 with Graves' ophthalmopathy. The J gene is TRBJ2-7, the V gene TRBV20-1, with TRBD1 identical over 7 bases. Sequenced sample: blood. In DNA form, the CDR3 reads TGCAGTGCTAGAGGGGACAGCTCCTACGAGCAGTACTTC. Translation gives CSARGDSSYEQYF.